These 17 T cell receptor beta chains originate from one sample sequenced in a study of blood T cell repertoires in COVID-19. Here immunoSEQ multiplex PCR was the method, and the copy in TCRdb shows in-frame clones only, minus some. The data contain under 200,000 clones, around 83% of them singletons. Material: peripheral blood. The receptors were sampled from a man aged 35-49 years with acute or convalescent COVID-19.

The chain combines TRBV30 with TRBJ2-7; no reliable D call. The CDR3 is 14 amino acids. V was cut by 0 bases and J by 2 bases, with 11 bases left in between. Germline V gene sequence: CDR1 GTSNPN, CDR2 SVGIG (reference sequence). The CDR3 sequence is CAWSVRGLTYEQYF. DNA of the CDR3: TGTGCCTGGAGTGTGCGAGGCTTGACCTACGAGCAGTACTTC.

This clone was detected a few times. The rearrangement links TRBV5-5 to TRBJ2-2, with 8 bases identical to TRBD1. V shed 4 bases, J shed 4 bases, and the junction held 6 bases outside the gene matches. There are 15 residues in the CDR3. The germline CDR1 and CDR2 sequences are SGHKS and YYEKEE (reference sequence). For the CDR3, the DNA is TGTGCCAGCAGCGAATGGACAGGGAGCACCGGGGAGCTGTTTTTT. Its translation: CASSEWTGSTGELFF. The whole variable domain, filled in from reference TRBV5-5 and TRBJ2-2, reads DAGVTQSPTHLIKTRGQQVTLRCSPISGHKSVSWYQQVLGQGPQFIFQYYEKEERGRGNFPDRFSARQFPNYSSELNVNALLLGDSALYLCASSEWTGSTGELFFGEGSRLTVL.

This clone was seen once. The chain carries TRBV7-6 and TRBJ2-7; 9 nucleotides agree with TRBD2. With V trimmed by 0 bases and J by 4 bases, 13 bases remained unmatched. The CDR3 loop spans 18 amino acids. Germline values: CDR1 SGHVS, CDR2 FNYEAQ. CDR3 region: CASSLAASILAGTYEQYF. The CDR3 nucleotides read TGTGCCAGCAGCTTAGCTGCTTCTATCCTAGCGGGAACTTACGAGCAGTACTTC.

The V gene is TRBV11-3, the J gene TRBJ2-1; 9 positions agree with TRBD2. The CDR3 runs 14 residues. Germline trimming cut 4 bases from V and 9 bases from J; bases unmatched to any gene: 7. Germline V lookup: CDR1 SGHNT, CDR2 YENEEA. The CDR3 is CASSSAASGAEQFF. The CDR3 bases are TGTGCCAGCAGCTCGGCGGCTAGCGGGGCTGAGCAGTTCTTC.

The chain has TRBV7-9 and TRBJ2-1; 10 nucleotides match TRBD2. Germline CDR1 SEHNR, CDR2 FQNEAQ (reference sequence). This CDR3 is 17 amino acids long. V lost 2 bases and J lost 9; bases outside the gene matches: 13. The CDR3 sequence: CASSLSVGASGGFEQFF. DNA of the CDR3: TGTGCCAGCAGCTTAAGCGTAGGGGCTAGCGGGGGTTTTGAGCAGTTCTTC.

The chain recombines TRBV15 with TRBJ2-2, with 9 nucleotides matching TRBD2. Trimming at V came to 5 bases and at J to 7 bases, leaving 11 bases not matched to a gene. Germline V gene lookup returns CDR1 LNHNV and CDR2 YYDKDF (reference sequence). The CDR3 length is 16 residues. This chain's CDR3 is CATSLGWRGGFGELFF. CDR3 in DNA: TGTGCCACCAGCCTTGGGTGGCGGGGGGGGTTCGGGGAGCTGTTTTTT.

A few counts support this clone. The junction does not match germline at one end; this may be a read error. The V and J genes are TRBV10-3 and TRBJ1-4; D ambiguous. The CDR3 sequence is 13 residues long. The germline gives CDR1 ENHRY, CDR2 SYGVKD. The CDR3, as DNA: TGTGCCATCAGTGCGGGTTCAAATGGAAAACTGTTTTTT. Translated: CAISAGSNGKLFF.

The chain links TRBV2 to TRBJ1-1; weak D call: TRBD1 (6 bases). The germline V and J ends were trimmed by 7 bases and 1 base, with 13 bases remaining between them. Germline-derived CDR1 and CDR2 are SNHLY and FYNNEI. The CDR3 is 14 amino acids. The CDR3 coding sequence is TGTGCCAGCACCTGGACAGCGGCGAACACTGAAGCTTTCTTT. Its protein product is CASTWTAANTEAFF.

This clone has a single count. The chain recombines TRBV6-1 with TRBJ1-5; D gene unclear. The CDR3 extends over 13 amino acids. Germline lookup yields CDR1 MNHNS and CDR2 SASEGT. The V and J ends lost 6 bases and 7 bases respectively, with 13 bases between them. CDR3 bases: TGTGCCAGCAGCAGAACTCGTAGCCAGCCCCAGCATTTT. This codes for CASSRTRSQPQHF.

The chain uses TRBV6-5 and TRBJ1-2; 8 nucleotides line up with TRBD1. The CDR3 runs to 15 residues. From germline, CDR1 is MNHEY and CDR2 SVGAGI. The V and J ends lost 7 bases and 3 bases, in that order; junction bases with no gene match: 10. The CDR3, as DNA: TGTGCCAGCACCCCAGGACAGGGATGGGACTATGGCTACACCTTC. Translation: CASTPGQGWDYGYTF.

The rearrangement uses TRBV7-9 and TRBJ1-1; D gene unclear. CDR1 is SEHNR, CDR2 FQNEAQ, per germline (reference sequence). The length of the CDR3 is 16 residues. V was pared by 6 bases and J by 1 base, with 18 bases between. As DNA, the CDR3 is TGTGCCAGCAGGACACCTGAGACCCTGCGGAACACTGAAGCTTTCTTT. Translation gives CASRTPETLRNTEAFF. Using reference TRBV7-9 and TRBJ1-1 for the parts outside the CDR3, the full variable domain is DTGVSQNPRHKITKRGQNVTFRCDPISEHNRLYWYRQTLGQGPEFLTYFQNEAQLEKSRLLSDRFSAERPKGSFSTLEIQRTEQGDSAMYLCASRTPETLRNTEAFFGQGTRLTVV.

This clone was found a few times. The chain combines TRBV5-4 with TRBJ2-7; 9 nucleotides agree with TRBD2. Trimming took 2 bases from V and 5 from J; bases not matched to a gene: 11. CDR1 is SGHNT, CDR2 YYREEE, per germline (reference sequence). This CDR3 has 16 amino acids. CDR3 coding DNA: TGTGCCAGCAGCTTTCCTAGCGGGGTCGTGGGCGACGAGCAGTACTTC. Amino acids: CASSFPSGVVGDEQYF.

V is TRBV4-2 and J is TRBJ1-1; perhaps TRBD1 as D (5 bases). V dropped 4 bases and J dropped 0 bases, with 24 bases sitting between them. CDR3 length: 19 residues. In germline, CDR1 is LGHNA, CDR2 YNFKEQ. The CDR3 sequence is CASSRAQSGPGVMNTEAFF. In DNA form, the CDR3 reads TGTGCCAGCAGCCGAGCCCAATCTGGACCGGGGGTCATGAACACTGAAGCTTTCTTT.

This chain connects TRBV7-2 to TRBJ1-2; weak D call: TRBD1 (6 bases). This CDR3 has 15 residues. V lost 5 bases and J 8 bases, leaving 21 bases between the germline ends. Germline CDR1 reads SGHTA; CDR2 reads FQGNSA. The CDR3 nucleotides read TGTGCCAGCAGCATTGCCGGACAGACGTTGGGAGGCTACACCTTC. Amino acid sequence: CASSIAGQTLGGYTF.

A few counts support this clone. DNA for the CDR3: TGTGCCAGCAGCATGGACAGGTACTATGGCTACACCTTC. Encoded protein: CASSMDRYYGYTF. This rearrangement joins TRBV7-3 to TRBJ1-2; 7 bases fit TRBD1. Looked up from germline, CDR1 is SGHTA and CDR2 is FQGTGA. The CDR3 has 13 amino acids. The V and J ends lost 5 bases and 3 bases, in that order; junction bases with no gene match: 3.

The genes are TRBV5-1 and TRBJ2-1; D gene ambiguous. V lost 2 bases, J lost 6 bases, and 15 bases lay in between. Germline CDR1 SGHRS, CDR2 YFSETQ. This CDR3 is built from 15 residues. CDR3 coding DNA: TGCGCCAGCAGCTTCGACTCATCTTCTGCCAATGAGCAGTTCTTC. This encodes CASSFDSSSANEQFF.

This rearrangement joins TRBV20-1 to TRBJ2-7; D unclear. V was clipped by 2 bases and J by 6 bases, with 8 bases between them. Germline V gives CDR1 DFQATT, CDR2 SNEGSKA (reference sequence). This CDR3 comprises 11 residues. DNA for the CDR3: TGCAGTGCTAGATTCTTTAGCGAGCAGTACTTC. It is translated as CSARFFSEQYF.